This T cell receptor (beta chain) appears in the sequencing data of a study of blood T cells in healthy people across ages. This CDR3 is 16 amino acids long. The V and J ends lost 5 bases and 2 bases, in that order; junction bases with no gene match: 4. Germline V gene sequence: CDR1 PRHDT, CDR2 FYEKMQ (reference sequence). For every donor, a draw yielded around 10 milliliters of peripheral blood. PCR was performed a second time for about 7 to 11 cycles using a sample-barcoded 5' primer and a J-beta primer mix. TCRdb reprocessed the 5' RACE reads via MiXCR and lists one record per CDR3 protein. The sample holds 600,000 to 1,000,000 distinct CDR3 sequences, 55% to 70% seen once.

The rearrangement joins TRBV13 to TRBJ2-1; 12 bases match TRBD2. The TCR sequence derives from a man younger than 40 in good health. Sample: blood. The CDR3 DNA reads TGTGCCAGCAGCGCCGCTAGCGGGAGGGCCTACAATGAGCAGTTCTTC. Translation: CASSAASGRAYNEQFF.